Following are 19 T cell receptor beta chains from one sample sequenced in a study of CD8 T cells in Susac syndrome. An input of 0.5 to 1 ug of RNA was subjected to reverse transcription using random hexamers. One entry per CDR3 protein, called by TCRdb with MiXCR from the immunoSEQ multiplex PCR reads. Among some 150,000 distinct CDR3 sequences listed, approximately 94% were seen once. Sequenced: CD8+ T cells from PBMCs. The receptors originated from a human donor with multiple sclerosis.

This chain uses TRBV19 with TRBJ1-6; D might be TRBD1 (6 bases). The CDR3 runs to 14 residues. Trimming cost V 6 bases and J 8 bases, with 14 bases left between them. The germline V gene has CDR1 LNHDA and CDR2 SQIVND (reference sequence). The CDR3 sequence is CASSPGEGDSPLHF. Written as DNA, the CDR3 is TGTGCCAGTAGCCCCGGGGAGGGGGATTCACCCCTCCACTTT.

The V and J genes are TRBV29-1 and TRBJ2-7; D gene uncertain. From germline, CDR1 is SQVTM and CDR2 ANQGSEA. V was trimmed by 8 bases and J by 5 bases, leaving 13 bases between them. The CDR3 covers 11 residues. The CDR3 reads CSLTWGNEQYF. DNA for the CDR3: TGCAGCCTCACGTGGGGAAACGAGCAGTACTTC.

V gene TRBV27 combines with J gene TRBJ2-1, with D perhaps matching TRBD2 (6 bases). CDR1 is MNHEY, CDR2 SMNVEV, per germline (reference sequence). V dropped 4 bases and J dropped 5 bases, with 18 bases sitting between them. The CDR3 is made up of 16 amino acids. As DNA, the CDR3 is TGTGCCAGCAGTTCCCCGTTGGGGGGATATAACAATGAGCAGTTCTTC. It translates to CASSSPLGGYNNEQFF.

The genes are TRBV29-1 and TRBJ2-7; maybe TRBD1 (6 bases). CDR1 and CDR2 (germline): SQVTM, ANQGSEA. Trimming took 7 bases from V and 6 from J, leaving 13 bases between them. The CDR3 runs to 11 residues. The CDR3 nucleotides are TGCAGCGGTGCGGTCAGGGGCGAGCAGTACTTC. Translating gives CSGAVRGEQYF.

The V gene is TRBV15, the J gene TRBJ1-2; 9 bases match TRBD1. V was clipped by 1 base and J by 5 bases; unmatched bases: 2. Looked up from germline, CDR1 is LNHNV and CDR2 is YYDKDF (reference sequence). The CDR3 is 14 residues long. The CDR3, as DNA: TGTGCCACCAGCAGAGCGGACAGGGGATATGGCTACACCTTC. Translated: CATSRADRGYGYTF.

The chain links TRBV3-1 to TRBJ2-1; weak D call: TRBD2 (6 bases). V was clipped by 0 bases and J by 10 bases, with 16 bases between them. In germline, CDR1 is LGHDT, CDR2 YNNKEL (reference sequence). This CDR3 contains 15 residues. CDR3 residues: CASSQDLGLGREQFF. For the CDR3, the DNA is TGTGCCAGCAGCCAAGATCTGGGACTCGGTAGAGAGCAGTTCTTC.

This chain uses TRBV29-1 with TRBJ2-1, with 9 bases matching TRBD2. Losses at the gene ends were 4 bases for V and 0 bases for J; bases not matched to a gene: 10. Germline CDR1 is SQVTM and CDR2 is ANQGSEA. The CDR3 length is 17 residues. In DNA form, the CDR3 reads TGCAGCGTTGTAGGGACTAGCTGGTCGAGCTCCTACAATGAGCAGTTCTTC. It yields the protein CSVVGTSWSSSYNEQFF.

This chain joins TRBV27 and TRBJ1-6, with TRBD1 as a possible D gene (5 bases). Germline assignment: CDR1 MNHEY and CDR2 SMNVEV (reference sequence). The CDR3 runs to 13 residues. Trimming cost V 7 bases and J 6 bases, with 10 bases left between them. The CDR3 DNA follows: TGTGCCAGCACAGGGCAGATTAATTCACCCCTCCACTTT. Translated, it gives CASTGQINSPLHF.

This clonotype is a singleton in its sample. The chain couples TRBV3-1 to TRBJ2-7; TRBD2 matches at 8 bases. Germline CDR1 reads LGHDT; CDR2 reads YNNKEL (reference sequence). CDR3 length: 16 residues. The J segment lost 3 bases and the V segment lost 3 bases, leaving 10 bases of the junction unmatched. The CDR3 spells CASSHRLSGAFYEQYF. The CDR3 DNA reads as TGTGCCAGCAGCCACCGTCTTAGCGGGGCCTTCTACGAGCAGTACTTC.

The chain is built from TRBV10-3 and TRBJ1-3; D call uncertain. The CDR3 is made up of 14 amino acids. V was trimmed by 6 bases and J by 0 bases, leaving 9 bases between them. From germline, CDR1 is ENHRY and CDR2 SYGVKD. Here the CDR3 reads CAIRDPGSGNTIYF. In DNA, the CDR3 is TGTGCCATCAGGGATCCAGGCTCTGGAAACACCATATATTTT.

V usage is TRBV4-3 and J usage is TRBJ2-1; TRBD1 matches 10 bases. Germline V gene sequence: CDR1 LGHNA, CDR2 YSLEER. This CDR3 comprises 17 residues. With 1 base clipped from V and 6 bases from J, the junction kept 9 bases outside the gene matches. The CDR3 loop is CASSQGPTGTGANEQFF. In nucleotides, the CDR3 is TGCGCCAGCAGCCAAGGCCCAACCGGGACAGGGGCCAATGAGCAGTTCTTC.

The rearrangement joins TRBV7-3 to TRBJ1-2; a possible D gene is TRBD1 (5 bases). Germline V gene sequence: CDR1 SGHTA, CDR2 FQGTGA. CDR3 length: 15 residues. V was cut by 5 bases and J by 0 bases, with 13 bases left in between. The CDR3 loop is CASSASGTSNYGYTF. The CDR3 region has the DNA TGTGCCAGCAGCGCTTCCGGGACCTCTAACTATGGCTACACCTTC.

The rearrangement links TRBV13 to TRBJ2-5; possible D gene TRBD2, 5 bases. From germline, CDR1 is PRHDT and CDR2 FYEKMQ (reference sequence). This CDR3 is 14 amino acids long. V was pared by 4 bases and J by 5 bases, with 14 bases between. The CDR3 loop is CASSSPGTLETQYF. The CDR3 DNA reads TGTGCCAGCAGCTCCCCGGGAACCTTGGAGACCCAGTACTTC.

CDR3 sequence reads: CASSPSGTGYGYTF. CDR3 DNA: TGTGCCAGCAGCCCATCAGGGACAGGCTATGGCTACACCTTC. The V call is TRBV7-9, the J call TRBJ1-2, with 8 bases fitting TRBD1. V trimming: 5 bases; J trimming: 4 bases; junction bases outside the gene matches: 6. Looked up from germline, CDR1 is SEHNR and CDR2 is FQNEAQ (reference sequence). CDR3 length: 14 amino acids. Looking up the rest from reference TRBV7-9 and TRBJ1-2 gives the full variable domain: DTGVSQNPRHKITKRGQNVTFRCDPISEHNRLYWYRQTLGQGPEFLTYFQNEAQLEKSRLLSDRFSAERPKGSFSTLEIQRTEQGDSAMYLCASSPSGTGYGYTFGSGTRLTVV.

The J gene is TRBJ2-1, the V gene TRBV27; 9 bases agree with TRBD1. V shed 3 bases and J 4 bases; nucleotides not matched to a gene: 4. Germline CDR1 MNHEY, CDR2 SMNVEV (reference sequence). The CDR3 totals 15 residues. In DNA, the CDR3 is TGTGCCAGCAGTTTGGTGGGGACAGGGTACAATGAGCAGTTCTTC. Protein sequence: CASSLVGTGYNEQFF.

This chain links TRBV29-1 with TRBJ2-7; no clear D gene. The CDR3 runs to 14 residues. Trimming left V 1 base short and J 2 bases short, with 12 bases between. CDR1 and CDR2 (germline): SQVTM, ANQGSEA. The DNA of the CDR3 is TGCAGCGTTGAAGTACCAGCAGGAGCCTACGAGCAGTACTTC. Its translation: CSVEVPAGAYEQYF.

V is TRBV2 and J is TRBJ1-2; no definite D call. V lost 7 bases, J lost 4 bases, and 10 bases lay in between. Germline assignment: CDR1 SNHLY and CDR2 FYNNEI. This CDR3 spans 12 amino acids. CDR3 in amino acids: CASIEALYGYTF. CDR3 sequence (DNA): TGTGCCAGCATCGAGGCCCTCTATGGCTACACCTTC.

The CDR3 nucleotides read TGTGCCAGCATAAAGAACCCAGGGGCCAATCAGCCCCAGCATTTT. It is translated as CASIKNPGANQPQHF. The chain combines TRBV2 with TRBJ1-5; D perhaps matches TRBD1 (6 bases). Germline CDR1 reads SNHLY; CDR2 reads FYNNEI. There are 15 residues in the CDR3. V lost 7 bases to trimming and J lost 3 bases, with 16 bases between them.

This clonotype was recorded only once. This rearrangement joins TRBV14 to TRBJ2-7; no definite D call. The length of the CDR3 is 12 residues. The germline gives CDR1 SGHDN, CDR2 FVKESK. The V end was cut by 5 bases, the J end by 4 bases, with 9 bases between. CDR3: CASSGMTYEQYF. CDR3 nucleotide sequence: TGTGCCAGCAGCGGTATGACTTACGAGCAGTACTTC.